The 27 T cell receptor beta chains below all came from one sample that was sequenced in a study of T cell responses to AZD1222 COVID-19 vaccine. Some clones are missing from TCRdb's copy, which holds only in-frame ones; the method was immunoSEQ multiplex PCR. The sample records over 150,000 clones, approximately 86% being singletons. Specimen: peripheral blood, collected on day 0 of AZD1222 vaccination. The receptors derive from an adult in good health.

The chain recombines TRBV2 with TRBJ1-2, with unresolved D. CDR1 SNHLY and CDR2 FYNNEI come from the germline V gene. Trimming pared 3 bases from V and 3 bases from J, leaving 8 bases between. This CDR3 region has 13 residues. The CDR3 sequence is CASSEQAHYGYTF. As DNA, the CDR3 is TGTGCCAGCAGTGAGCAGGCACACTATGGCTACACCTTC.

CDR3 bases: TGTGCCACCAGGGCGGCCTGGGGGCCTGAAGCTTTCTTT. Translated: CATRAAWGPEAFF. V gene TRBV24-1 combines with J gene TRBJ1-1, with TRBD1 as a possible D gene (6 bases). With 7 bases removed from V and 6 bases from J, the gap between germline ends came to 14 bases. CDR1 KGHDR and CDR2 SFDVKD come from the germline V gene. This CDR3 is 13 amino acids long.

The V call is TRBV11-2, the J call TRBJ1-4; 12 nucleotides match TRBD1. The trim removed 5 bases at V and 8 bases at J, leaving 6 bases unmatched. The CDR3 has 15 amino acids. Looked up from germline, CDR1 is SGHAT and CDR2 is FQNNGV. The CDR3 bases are TGTGCCAGCAGCCCGCCCGGGACAGGGGGCGAAAAACTGTTTTTT. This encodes CASSPPGTGGEKLFF.

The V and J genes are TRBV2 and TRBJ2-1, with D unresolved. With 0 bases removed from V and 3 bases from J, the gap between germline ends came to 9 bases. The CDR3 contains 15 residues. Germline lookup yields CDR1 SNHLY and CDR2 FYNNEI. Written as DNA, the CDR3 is TGTGCCAGCAGTGAAGCGCTGAGGAACTACAATGAGCAGTTCTTC. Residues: CASSEALRNYNEQFF. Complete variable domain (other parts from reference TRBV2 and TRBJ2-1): EPEVTQTPSHQVTQMGQEVILRCVPISNHLYFYWYRQILGQKVEFLVSFYNNEISEKSEIFDDQFSVERPDGSNFTLKIRSTKLEDSAMYFCASSEALRNYNEQFFGPGTRLTVL.

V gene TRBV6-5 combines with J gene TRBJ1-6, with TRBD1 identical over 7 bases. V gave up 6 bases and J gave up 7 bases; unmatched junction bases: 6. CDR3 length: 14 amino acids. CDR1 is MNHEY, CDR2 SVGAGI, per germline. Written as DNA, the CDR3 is TGTGCCAGCAGCCGGACAGGTGTCAATTCACCCCTCCACTTT. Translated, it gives CASSRTGVNSPLHF.

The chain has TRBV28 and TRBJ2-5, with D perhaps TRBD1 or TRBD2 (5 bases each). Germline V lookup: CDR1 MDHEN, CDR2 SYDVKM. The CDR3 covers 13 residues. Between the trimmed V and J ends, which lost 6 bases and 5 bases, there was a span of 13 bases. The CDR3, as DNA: TGTGCCAGCAGCCCCTCGGGGCGGGAGACCCAGTACTTC. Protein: CASSPSGRETQYF.

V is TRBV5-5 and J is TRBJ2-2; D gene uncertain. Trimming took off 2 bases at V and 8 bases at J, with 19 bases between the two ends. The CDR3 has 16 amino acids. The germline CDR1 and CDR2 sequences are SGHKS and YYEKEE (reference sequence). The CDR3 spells CASSLRVTVSLGELFF. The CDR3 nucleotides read TGTGCCAGCAGCTTACGGGTTACTGTCTCCCTTGGGGAGCTGTTTTTT.

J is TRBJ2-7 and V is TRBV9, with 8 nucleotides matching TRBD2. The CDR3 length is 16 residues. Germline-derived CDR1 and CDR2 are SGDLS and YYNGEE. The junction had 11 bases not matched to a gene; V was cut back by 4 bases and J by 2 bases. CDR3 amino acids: CASSITGTSGPYEQYF. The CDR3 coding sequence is TGTGCCAGCAGCATCACCGGGACTAGTGGACCCTACGAGCAGTACTTC.

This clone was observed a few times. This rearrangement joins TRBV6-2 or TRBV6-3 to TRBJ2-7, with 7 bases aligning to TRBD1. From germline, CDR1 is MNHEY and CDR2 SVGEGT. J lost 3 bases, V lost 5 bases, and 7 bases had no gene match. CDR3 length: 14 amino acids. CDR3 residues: CASSQGDRFYEQYF. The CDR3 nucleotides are TGTGCCAGCAGTCAAGGGGACAGATTCTACGAGCAGTACTTC.

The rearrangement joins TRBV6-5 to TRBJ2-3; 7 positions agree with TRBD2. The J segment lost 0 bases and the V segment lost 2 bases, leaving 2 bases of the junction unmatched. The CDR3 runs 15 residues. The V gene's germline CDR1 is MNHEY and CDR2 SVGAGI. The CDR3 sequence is CASSYLGGSTDTQYF. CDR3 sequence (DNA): TGTGCCAGCAGTTACCTGGGGGGGAGCACAGATACGCAGTATTTT.

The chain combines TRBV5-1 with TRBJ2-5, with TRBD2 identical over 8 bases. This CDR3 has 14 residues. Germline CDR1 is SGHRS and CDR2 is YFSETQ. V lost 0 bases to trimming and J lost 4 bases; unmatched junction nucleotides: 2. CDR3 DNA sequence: TGCGCCAGCAGCTTGGCTGCGGGAGGAGAGACCCAGTACTTC. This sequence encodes CASSLAAGGETQYF.

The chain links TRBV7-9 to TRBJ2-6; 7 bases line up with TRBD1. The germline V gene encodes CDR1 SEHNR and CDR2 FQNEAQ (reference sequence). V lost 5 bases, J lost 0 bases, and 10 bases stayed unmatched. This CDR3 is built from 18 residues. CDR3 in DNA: TGTGCCAGCAGCCTTCAGACAGGGCGCCTCTCTGGGGCCAACGTCCTGACTTTC. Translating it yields CASSLQTGRLSGANVLTF.

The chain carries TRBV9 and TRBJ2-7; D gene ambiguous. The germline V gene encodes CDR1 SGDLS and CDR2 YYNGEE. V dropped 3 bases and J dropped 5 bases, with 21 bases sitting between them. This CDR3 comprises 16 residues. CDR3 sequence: CASSANKAVQKDEQYF. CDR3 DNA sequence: TGTGCCAGCAGCGCAAACAAGGCGGTCCAGAAAGACGAGCAGTACTTC. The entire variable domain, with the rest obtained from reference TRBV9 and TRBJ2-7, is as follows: DSGVTQTPKHLITATGQRVTLRCSPRSGDLSVYWYQQSLDQGLQFLIQYYNGEERAKGNILERFSAQQFPDLHSELNLSSLELGDSALYFCASSANKAVQKDEQYFGPGTRLTVT.

Here the CDR3 DNA reads TGCGCCAGCAGCCTTACTAGCGGGAGAGAAGATACGCAGTATTTT. It specifies CASSLTSGREDTQYF. This chain connects TRBV4-1 to TRBJ2-3, with 11 bases matching TRBD2. The V gene's germline CDR1 is MGHRA and CDR2 YSYEKL. This CDR3 has 15 amino acids. Germline trimming cut 4 bases from V and 5 bases from J; bases unmatched to any gene: 5.

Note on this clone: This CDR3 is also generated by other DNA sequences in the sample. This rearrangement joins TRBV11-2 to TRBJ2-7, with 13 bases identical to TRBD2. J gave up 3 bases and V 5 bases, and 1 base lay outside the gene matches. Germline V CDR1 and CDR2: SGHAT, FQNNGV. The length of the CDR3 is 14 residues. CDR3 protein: CASSRLAGGYEQYF. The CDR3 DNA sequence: TGTGCCAGCAGCCGACTAGCGGGAGGCTACGAGCAGTACTTC.

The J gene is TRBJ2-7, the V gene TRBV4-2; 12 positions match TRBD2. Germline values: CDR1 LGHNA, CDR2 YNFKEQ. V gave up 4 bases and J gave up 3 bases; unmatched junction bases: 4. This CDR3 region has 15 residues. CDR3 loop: CASSPTSGSNYEQYF. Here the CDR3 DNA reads TGTGCCAGCAGCCCGACTAGCGGGAGCAACTACGAGCAGTACTTC.

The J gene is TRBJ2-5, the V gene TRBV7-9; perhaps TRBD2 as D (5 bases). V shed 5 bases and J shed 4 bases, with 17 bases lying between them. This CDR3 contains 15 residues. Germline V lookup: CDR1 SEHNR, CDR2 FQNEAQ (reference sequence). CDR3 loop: CASSPNGGVGETQYF. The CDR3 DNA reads TGTGCCAGCAGCCCCAACGGAGGAGTCGGAGAGACCCAGTACTTC.

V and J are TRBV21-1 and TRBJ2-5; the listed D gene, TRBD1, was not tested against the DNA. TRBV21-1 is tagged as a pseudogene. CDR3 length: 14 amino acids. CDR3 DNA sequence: TGTGCCAGCAGCAAGGGACAGCGAAGGGAGACCCAGTACTTC. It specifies CASSKGQRRETQYF.

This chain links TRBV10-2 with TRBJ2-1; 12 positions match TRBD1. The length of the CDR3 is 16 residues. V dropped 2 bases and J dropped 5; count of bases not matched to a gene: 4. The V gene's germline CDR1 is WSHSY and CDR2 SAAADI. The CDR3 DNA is TGCGCCAGCAGTGAGCCGGGACAGGGGGCTCACAATGAGCAGTTCTTC. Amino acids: CASSEPGQGAHNEQFF.

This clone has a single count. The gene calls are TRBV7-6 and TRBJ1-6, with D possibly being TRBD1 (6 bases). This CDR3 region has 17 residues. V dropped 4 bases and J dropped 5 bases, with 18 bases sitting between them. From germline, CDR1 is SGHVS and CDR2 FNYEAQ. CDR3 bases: TGTGCCAGCAGCTCCGGGTTGGGGCAGGGGCATAATTCACCCCTCCACTTT. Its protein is CASSSGLGQGHNSPLHF.

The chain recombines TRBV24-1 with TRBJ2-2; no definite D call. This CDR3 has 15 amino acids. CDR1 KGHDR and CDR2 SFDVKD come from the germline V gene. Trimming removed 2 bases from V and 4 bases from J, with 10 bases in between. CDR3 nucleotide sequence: TGTGCCACCAGTGATTCCATACAAGTCACCGGGGAGCTGTTTTTT. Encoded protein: CATSDSIQVTGELFF.

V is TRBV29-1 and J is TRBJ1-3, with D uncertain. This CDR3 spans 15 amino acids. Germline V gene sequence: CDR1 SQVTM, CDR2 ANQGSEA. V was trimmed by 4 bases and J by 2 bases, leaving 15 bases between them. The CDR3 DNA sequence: TGCAGCGTTGCGGGCCTCGAGAAAGCTGGAAACACCATATATTTT. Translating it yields CSVAGLEKAGNTIYF.

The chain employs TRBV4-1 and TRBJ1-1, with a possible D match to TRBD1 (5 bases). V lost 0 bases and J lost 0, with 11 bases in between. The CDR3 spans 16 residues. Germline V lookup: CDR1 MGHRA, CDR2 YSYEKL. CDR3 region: CASSQDLGQMNTEAFF. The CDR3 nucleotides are TGCGCCAGCAGCCAAGATCTGGGGCAGATGAACACTGAAGCTTTCTTT.

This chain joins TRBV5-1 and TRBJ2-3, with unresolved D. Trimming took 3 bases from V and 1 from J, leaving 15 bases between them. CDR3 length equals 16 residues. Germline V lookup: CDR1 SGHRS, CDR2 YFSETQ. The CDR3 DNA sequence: TGCGCCAGCAGCTCTTGGGTCTCCTTGGGCACAGATACGCAGTATTTT. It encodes CASSSWVSLGTDTQYF.

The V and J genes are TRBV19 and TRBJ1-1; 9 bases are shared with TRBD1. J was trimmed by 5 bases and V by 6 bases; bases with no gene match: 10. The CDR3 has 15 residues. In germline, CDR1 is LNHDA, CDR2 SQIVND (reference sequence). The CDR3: CASSRLTGGGTEAFF. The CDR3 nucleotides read TGTGCCAGTAGCCGACTGACAGGGGGGGGGACTGAAGCTTTCTTT.

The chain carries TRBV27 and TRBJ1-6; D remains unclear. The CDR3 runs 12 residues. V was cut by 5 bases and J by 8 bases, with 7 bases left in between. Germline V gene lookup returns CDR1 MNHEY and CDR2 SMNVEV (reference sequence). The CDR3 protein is CASSAFYSPLHF. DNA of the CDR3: TGTGCCAGCAGTGCCTTTTATTCACCCCTCCACTTT.

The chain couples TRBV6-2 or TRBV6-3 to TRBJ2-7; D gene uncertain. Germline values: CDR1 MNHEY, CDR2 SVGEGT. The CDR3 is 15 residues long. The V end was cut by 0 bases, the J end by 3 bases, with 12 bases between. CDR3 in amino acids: CASSYSVRIDYEQYF. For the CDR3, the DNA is TGTGCCAGCAGTTACTCAGTTAGGATAGACTACGAGCAGTACTTC.